The clone carrying this T cell receptor beta chain was seen a single time. Its specificity is unknown. This sample was taken from a study of cytomegalovirus exposure and HLA in healthy donors. Study-level findings and limits: A list of approximately 160 TCR beta chains associated with cytomegalovirus was given. Sequencing likely caused a cluster of highly shared sequence variants.

In the PCR, 60 Vbeta and 13 Jbeta primers were used. The assay was immunoSEQ multiplex PCR, and TCRdb's table has in-frame clones only and misses some. This table holds 110,000 or so clones, approximately 70% found once. Trimming cost V 2 bases and J 7 bases, with 16 bases left between them. The CDR3 spans 15 residues. Germline V lookup: CDR1 SGHDT, CDR2 YYEEEE. The J gene is TRBJ2-1, the V gene TRBV5-6, with TRBD2 as a possible D gene (6 bases). Sequences were obtained from PBMCs. The receptor was isolated from a man aged 35 to 55 in good health and CMV-seronegative. The CDR3 nucleotides read TGTGCCAGCAGCTTCGGGTTGGGACTGAAGAATGAGCAGTTCTTC. Its translation: CASSFGLGLKNEQFF.